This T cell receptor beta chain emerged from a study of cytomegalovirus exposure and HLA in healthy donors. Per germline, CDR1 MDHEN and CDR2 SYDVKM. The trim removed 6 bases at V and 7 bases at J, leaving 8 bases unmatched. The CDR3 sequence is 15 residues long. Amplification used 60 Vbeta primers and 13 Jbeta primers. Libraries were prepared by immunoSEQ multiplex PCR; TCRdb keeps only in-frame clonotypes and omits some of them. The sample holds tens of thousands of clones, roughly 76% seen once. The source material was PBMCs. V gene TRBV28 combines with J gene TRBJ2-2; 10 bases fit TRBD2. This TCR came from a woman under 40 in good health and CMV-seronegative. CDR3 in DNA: TGTGCCAGCAGGGTAGCGGGAGGCCCTAACGGGGAGCTGTTTTTT. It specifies CASRVAGGPNGELFF.